The clone carrying this T cell receptor beta chain was detected a few times. As handled by the study authors: Quantification of nucleated cells was approximated via reference gene primer amplification. The data were produced by immunoSEQ multiplex PCR, yet TCRdb's version contains in-frame clones alone and is incomplete. V, J and clone size are those of that table, while D and trimming were read from the DNA. The sample records roughly 310,000 clones, approximately 90% being singletons. V shed 9 bases and J shed 0 bases, with 9 bases lying between them. CDR1 MNHEY and CDR2 SMNVEV come from the germline V gene (reference sequence). The CDR3 consists of 13 residues. These data come from a study of blood T cell repertoires in COVID-19. Study context: COVID-19 samples collected from the United States, Italy and Spain covered acute and convalescent phases. PBMCs, B-cell-depleted T cells, or T cells were the source of the cDNA or gDNA that made up the material.

V is TRBV27 and J is TRBJ2-4, with TRBD1 as a possible D gene (6 bases). The sample comprised peripheral blood. The TCR originated in a woman aged 45-65 years with active or convalescent COVID-19. The CDR3 DNA is TGTGCCAGTCAGGGGCTAGCCAAAAACATTCAGTACTTC. Protein: CASQGLAKNIQYF.